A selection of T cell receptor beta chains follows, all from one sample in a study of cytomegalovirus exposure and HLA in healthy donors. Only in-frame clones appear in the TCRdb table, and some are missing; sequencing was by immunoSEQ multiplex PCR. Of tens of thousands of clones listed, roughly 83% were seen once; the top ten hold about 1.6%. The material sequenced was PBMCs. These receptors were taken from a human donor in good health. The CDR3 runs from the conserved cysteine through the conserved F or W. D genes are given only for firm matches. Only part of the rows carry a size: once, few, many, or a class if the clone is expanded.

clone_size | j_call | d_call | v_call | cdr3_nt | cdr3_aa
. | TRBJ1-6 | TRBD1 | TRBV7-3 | TGTGCCAGCAGCCCGACGGGACAGAATAATTCACCCCTCCACTTT | CASSPTGQNNSPLHF
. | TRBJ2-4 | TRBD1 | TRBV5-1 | TGCGCCAGCAGCTCGACTGACAGGGGCGTTCAGTACTTC | CASSSTDRGVQYF
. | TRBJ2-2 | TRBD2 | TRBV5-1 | TGCGCCAGCACCTGGGAGGGCACCGGGGAGCTGTTTTTT | CASTWEGTGELFF
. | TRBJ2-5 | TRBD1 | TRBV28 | TGTGCCAGCAGTCCCCGTGACAGGGATCTAGAGACCCAGTACTTC | CASSPRDRDLETQYF
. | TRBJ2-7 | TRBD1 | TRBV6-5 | TGTGCCAGCAGCCGGGACAGGGTCTACGAGCAGTACTTC | CASSRDRVYEQYF
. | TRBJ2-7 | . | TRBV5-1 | TGCGCCAGCAGCTTGGGTGGGGCTGGTGACGAGCAGTACTTC | CASSLGGAGDEQYF
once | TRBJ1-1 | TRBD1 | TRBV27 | TGTGCCAGCAGGCTCTGGGACAGGGGGCACACTGAAGCTTTCTTT | CASRLWDRGHTEAFF
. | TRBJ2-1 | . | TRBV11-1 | TGTGCCAGCAGCCTCGCGACCCAGGGGTACAATGAGCAGTTCTTC | CASSLATQGYNEQFF
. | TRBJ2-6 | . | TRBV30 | TGTGCCTGGAGTCAGGGGACTGGGGCCAACGTCCTGACTTTC | CAWSQGTGANVLTF
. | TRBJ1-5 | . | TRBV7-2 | TGTGCCAGCAGCTTTAACCTATTGCCTAATAGCAATCAGCCCCAGCATTTT | CASSFNLLPNSNQPQHF
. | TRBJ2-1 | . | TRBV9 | TGTGCCAGCAGCCTAACTAGCCGCCAAGCCTACAATGAGCAGTTCTTC | CASSLTSRQAYNEQFF
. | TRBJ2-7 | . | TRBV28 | TGTGCCAGCAGTCCCCCGAATCCTTCCTACGAGCAGTACTTC | CASSPPNPSYEQYF
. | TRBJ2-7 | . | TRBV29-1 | TGCAGCGTCTTCCTCTACGAGCAGTACTTC | CSVFLYEQYF
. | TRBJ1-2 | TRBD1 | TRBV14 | TGTGCCAGCAGCCAAGATCCAGGGGGCACTTACTATGGCTACACCTTC | CASSQDPGGTYYGYTF
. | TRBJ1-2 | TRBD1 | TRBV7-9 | TGTGCCAGAGGAACAGGGGGCGAGGGCTATGGCTACACCTTC | CARGTGGEGYGYTF
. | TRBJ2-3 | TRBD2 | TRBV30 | TGTGCCTGGAGTGTAGGCGGGAGCAGCACAGATACGCAGTATTTT | CAWSVGGSSTDTQYF
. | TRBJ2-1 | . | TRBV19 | TGTGCCAGTAGTACGACCGGACTACCTAATGAGCAGTTCTTC | CASSTTGLPNEQFF
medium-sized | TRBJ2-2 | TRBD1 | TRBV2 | TGTGCCAGCAGAGGACAGGGGACCGGGGAGCTGTTTTTT | CASRGQGTGELFF
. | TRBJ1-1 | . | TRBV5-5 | TGTGCCAGCAGCTGGGGGACTGAGAACACTGAAGCTTTCTTT | CASSWGTENTEAFF
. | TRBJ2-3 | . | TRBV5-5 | TGTGCCAGCAGCTTGACGGGTGCAGATACGCAGTATTTT | CASSLTGADTQYF
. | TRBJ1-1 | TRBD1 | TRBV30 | TGTGCCTGGAGTCTAGGACAGGGGATCACTGAAGCTTTCTTT | CAWSLGQGITEAFF
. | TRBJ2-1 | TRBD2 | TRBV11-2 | TGTGCCAGCAGCTATACTAGCGGGCTTTCCAATGAGCAGTTCTTC | CASSYTSGLSNEQFF
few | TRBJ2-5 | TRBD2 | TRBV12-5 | TGTGCTAGTGGCTTGGGGGGGCTAGCGGGGGGGCAAGAGACCCAGTACTTC | CASGLGGLAGGQETQYF
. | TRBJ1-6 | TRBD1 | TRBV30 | TGTGCCTCGGGACAGCTAAATTCACCCCTCCACTTT | CASGQLNSPLHF
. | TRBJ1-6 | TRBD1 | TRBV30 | TGTGCCTGGAGTAAGACAGGGGAAGGCTATAATTCACCCCTCCACTTT | CAWSKTGEGYNSPLHF
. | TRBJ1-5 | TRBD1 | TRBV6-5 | TGTGCCAGCAGCCGGGACAGACACAATCAGCCCCAGCATTTT | CASSRDRHNQPQHF
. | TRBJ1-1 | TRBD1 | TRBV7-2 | TGTGCCAGCGGGTCAAAGACAGGGAAGGAGTACACTGAAGCTTTCTTT | CASGSKTGKEYTEAFF
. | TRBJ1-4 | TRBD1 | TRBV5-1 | TGCGCCAGCAGCACGGGACAGGGGCATAATGAAAAACTGTTTTTT | CASSTGQGHNEKLFF
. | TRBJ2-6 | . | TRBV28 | TGTGCCAGCAGTATATCCCTCTCTGGGGCCAACGTCCTGACTTTC | CASSISLSGANVLTF
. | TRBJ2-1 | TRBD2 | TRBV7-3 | TGTGCCAGCAGCTTATTGGGACTAGCGGGAGCGGGTGAGCAGTTCTTC | CASSLLGLAGAGEQFF
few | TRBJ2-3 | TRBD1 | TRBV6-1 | TGTGCCAGTCAGGGACAGGGGCGCAGCACAGATACGCAGTATTTT | CASQGQGRSTDTQYF
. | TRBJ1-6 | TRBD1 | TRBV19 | TGTGCCAGTAGTGCCCCACAGGGGCTGGGTTCACCCCTCCACTTT | CASSAPQGLGSPLHF
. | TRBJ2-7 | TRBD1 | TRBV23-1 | TGCGCCAGCAGTCAATCCGGGGACAGGGAGAAGTACTTC | CASSQSGDREKYF
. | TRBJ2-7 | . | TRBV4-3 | TGCGCCAGCAGCCAAGCTTTTAGACAGGTTTCTGACGAGCAGTACTTC | CASSQAFRQVSDEQYF
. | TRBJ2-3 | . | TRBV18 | TGTGCCAGCTCACCGGACCACCGAGGGATAGATACGCAGTATTTT | CASSPDHRGIDTQYF
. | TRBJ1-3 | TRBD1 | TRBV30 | TGTGCCTGGAACCACAGGGGGCTTGGAAACACCATATATTTT | CAWNHRGLGNTIYF
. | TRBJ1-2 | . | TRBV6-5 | TGTGCCAGCAGTTCCCCTTTTTCCTATGGCTACACCTTC | CASSSPFSYGYTF
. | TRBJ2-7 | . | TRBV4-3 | TGCGCCAGCAGCCAAGATTTAGGAGAATCCTACGAGCAGTACTTC | CASSQDLGESYEQYF
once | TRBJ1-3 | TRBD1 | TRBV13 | TGTGCCAGCAGCCCCGAGGGGGCTCTCTCTGGAAACACCATATATTTT | CASSPEGALSGNTIYF
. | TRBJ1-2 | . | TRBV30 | TGTGCCTGGAGTCCCACAGCTGGATATGGCTACACCTTC | CAWSPTAGYGYTF